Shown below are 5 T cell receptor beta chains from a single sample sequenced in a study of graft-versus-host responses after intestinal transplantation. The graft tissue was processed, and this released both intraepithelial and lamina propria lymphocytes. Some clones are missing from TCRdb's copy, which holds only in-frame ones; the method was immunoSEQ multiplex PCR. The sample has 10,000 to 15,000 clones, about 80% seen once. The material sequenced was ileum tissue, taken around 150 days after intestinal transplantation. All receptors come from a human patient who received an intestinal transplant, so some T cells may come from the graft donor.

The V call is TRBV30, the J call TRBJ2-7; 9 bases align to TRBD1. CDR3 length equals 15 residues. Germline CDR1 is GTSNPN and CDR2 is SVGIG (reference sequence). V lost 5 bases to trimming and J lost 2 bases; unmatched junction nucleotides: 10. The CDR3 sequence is CAWEGGQGPPYEQYF. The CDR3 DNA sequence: TGTGCCTGGGAGGGAGGACAGGGGCCGCCCTACGAGCAGTACTTC.

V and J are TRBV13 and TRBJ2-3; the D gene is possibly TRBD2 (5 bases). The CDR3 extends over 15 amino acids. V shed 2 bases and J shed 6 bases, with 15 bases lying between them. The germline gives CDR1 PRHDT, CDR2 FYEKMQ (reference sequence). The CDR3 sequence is CASSLSGSRADTQYF. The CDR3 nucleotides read TGTGCCAGCAGCTTATCGGGTTCGAGGGCGGATACGCAGTATTTT.

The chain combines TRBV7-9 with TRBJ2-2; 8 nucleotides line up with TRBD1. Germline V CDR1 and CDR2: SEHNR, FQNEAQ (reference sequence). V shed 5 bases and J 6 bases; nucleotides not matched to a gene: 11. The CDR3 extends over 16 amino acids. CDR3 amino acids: CASSPPTDREAGELFF. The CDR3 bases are TGTGCCAGCAGCCCGCCTACGGACAGGGAGGCCGGGGAGCTGTTTTTT.

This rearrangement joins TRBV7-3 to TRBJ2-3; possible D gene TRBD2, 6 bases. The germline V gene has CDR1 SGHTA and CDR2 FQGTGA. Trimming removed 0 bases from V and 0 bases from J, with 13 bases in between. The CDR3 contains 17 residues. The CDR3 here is CASSLTLGGDSTDTQYF. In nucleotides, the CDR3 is TGTGCCAGCAGCTTAACGTTGGGCGGGGACAGCACAGATACGCAGTATTTT.

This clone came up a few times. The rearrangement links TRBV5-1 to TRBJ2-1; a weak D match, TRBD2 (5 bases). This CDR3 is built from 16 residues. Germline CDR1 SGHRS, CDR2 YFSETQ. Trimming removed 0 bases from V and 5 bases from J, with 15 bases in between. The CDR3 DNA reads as TGCGCCAGCAGCTTGGGAACCCATACCGGGAACAATGAGCAGTTCTTC. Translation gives CASSLGTHTGNNEQFF.